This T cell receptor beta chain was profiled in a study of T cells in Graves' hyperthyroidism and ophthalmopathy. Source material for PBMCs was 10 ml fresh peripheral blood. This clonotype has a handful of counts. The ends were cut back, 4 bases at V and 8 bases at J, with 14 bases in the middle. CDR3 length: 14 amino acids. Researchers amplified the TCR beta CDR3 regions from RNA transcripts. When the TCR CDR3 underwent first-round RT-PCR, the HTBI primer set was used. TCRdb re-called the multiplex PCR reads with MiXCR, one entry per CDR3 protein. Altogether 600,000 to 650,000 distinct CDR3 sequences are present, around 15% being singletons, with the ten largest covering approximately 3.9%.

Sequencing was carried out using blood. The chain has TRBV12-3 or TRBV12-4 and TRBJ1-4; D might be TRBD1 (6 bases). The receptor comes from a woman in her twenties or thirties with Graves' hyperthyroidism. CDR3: CASSSTGYGEKLFF. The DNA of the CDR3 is TGTGCCAGCAGTTCTACAGGGTATGGCGAAAAACTGTTTTTT.